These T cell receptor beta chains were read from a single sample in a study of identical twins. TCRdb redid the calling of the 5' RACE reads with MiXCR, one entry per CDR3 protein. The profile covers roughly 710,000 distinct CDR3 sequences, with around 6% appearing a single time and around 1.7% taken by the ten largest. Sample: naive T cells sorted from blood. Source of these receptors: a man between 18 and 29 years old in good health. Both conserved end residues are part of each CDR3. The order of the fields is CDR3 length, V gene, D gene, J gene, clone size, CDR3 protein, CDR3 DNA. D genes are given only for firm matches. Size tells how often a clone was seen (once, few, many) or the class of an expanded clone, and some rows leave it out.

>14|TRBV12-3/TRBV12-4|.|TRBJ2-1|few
CASSLSGTNNEQFF
TGTGCCAGCAGCCTTAGCGGAACCAACAATGAGCAGTTCTTC
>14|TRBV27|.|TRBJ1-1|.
CASSLNGQNTEAFF
TGTGCCAGCAGTTTGAACGGGCAAAACACTGAAGCTTTCTTT
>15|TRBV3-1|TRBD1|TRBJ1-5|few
CASSHTTRGHQPQHF
TGTGCCAGCAGCCATACTACCAGGGGGCATCAGCCCCAGCATTTT
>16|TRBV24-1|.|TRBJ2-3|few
CATSNTGVWGTDTQYF
TGTGCCACCAGTAATACGGGAGTTTGGGGCACAGATACGCAGTATTTT
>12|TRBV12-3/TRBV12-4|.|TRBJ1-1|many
CASTPGHTEAFF
TGTGCCAGCACCCCAGGGCACACTGAAGCTTTCTTT
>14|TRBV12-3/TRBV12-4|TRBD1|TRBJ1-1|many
CASSEQGANTEAFF
TGTGCCAGCAGCGAACAGGGGGCGAACACTGAAGCTTTCTTT
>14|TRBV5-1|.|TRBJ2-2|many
CASSPGGSTGELFF
TGCGCCAGCAGCCCAGGTGGGAGCACCGGGGAGCTGTTTTTT
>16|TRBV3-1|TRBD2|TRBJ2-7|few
CASSQGVLSGSYEQYF
TGTGCCAGCAGCCAAGGAGTCCTTAGCGGGAGTTACGAGCAGTACTTC
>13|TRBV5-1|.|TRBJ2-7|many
CASSLAAKNEQYF
TGCGCCAGCAGCTTGGCCGCAAAGAACGAGCAGTACTTC
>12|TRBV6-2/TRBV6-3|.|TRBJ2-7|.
CASSYSVEEQYF
TGTGCCAGCAGTTACTCGGTCGAAGAGCAGTACTTC
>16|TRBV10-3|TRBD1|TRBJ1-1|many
CAISRGQGGSDTEAFF
TGTGCCATCAGCCGGGGACAGGGGGGAAGTGACACTGAAGCTTTCTTT
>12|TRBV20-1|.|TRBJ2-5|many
CSAATRLETQYF
TGCAGTGCTGCTACTCGCCTGGAGACCCAGTACTTC
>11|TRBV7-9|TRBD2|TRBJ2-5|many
CASSPGGTQYF
TGTGCCAGCAGCCCGGGGGGGACCCAGTACTTC
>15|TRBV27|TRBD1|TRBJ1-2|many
CASSLQPGQGGGYTF
TGTGCCAGCAGTTTACAGCCGGGACAGGGCGGTGGCTACACCTTC
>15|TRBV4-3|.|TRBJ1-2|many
CASSQDGRTNYGYTF
TGCGCCAGCAGCCAAGATGGCCGAACTAACTATGGCTACACCTTC
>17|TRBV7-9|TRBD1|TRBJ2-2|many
CASRPTPGQGDTGELFF
TGTGCCAGCAGACCCACTCCGGGACAGGGGGACACCGGGGAGCTGTTTTTT
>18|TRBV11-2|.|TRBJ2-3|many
CASSYYRTTHWESDTQYF
TGTGCCAGCAGCTACTACCGAACTACCCACTGGGAGTCAGATACGCAGTATTTT
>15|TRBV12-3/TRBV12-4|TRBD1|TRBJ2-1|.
CASSFPGQGLNEQFF
TGTGCCAGCAGTTTTCCGGGACAGGGATTAAATGAGCAGTTCTTC
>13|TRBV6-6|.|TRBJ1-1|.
CASVETLGPEAFF
TGTGCCAGCGTCGAGACTTTGGGCCCTGAAGCTTTCTTT
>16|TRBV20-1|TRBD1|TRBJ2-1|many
CSARDRRSGGSGEQFF
TGCAGTGCTAGAGATCGAAGGTCAGGGGGTTCGGGTGAGCAGTTCTTC